The source of this T cell receptor (beta chain) is a study of blood T cell repertoires in COVID-19. Study context: Sites across the United States, Italy and Spain contributed samples from acute and convalescent COVID-19. Sources were T cells, B-cell-depleted T cells, or PBMCs; the material itself was cDNA or gDNA.

This clone was picked up one time. The germline gives CDR1 SGHVS, CDR2 FQNEAQ. The length of the CDR3 is 14 residues. V lost 4 bases and J 5 bases, leaving 12 bases between the germline ends. Seattle patient enrollment occurred during active infection, with longitudinal follow-up thereafter. In the source study's methods: From reference gene primer amplification, estimates of nucleated cell counts were derived. Repertoires were generated with immunoSEQ multiplex PCR, while TCRdb's copy carries only in-frame clones and drops some. V, J and clone size were drawn from that table, and D and trimming were deduced from the DNA. The repertoire holds some 360,000 clones, with 87% as singletons.

This chain uses TRBV7-8 with TRBJ2-1; D is undetermined. Material: peripheral blood. This clonotype was sampled from a woman aged 55-69 years with COVID-19, enrolled during active disease. Written as DNA, the CDR3 is TGTGCCAGCAGCTCAGGAAAGCTTAACAATGAGCAGTTCTTC. It translates to CASSSGKLNNEQFF.